The sequence of this TCR beta chain was determined in a study of tumor-infiltrating lymphocytes in primary liver carcinoma. The overall study: The tumors, T1-T3 N0M0 lesions, were roughly 4.2 to 10 cm across. General study results and limits: When set against blood, tumors had a significantly higher top-250-clone fraction (p = 0.039).

Total RNA and DNA came together from around 20-30 mg of bulk tissue without cell sorting. Cases comprised patients with primary liver carcinoma who received surgical resection. Starting from 500 ng of total RNA, TCR beta cDNA was produced with a primer in the constant region. ARM-PCR, slightly modified, supplied the TCR beta libraries through three nested multiplex PCR rounds. Running roughly 10 cycles apiece, the first two PCR rounds relied on TRBV1-TRBV30 forward primers together with a C-beta reverse primer. TCRdb ran MiXCR on the multiplex PCR reads and lists one entry per CDR3 protein. The data hold approximately 110,000 distinct CDR3 sequences, with around 62% observed a single time. The CDR3 adds up to 17 amino acids, both ends counted. Germline V gene lookup returns CDR1 MGHRA and CDR2 YSYEKL. Note on this clonotype: The antigen is not known. No DNA is shown, since the ends of the CDR3 on it are uncertain; the CDR3 is the one TCRdb lists.

The chain carries TRBV4-1 and TRBJ2-1; the DNA was not compared with TRBD2, the D call given in the table. This clonotype was obtained from a woman between 55 and 75 years old with primary liver carcinoma and hepatitis B virus infection. The sequencing input was liver tumor tissue from sampling region 1. Documented subset: tumor region T1, superior pole. CDR3 sequence reads: CPSSQGVGGGSYNEQFF.